The 23 T cell receptor beta chains listed next were all sequenced from one sample in a study of blood T cell repertoires in COVID-19. Assay: immunoSEQ multiplex PCR; the TCRdb copy retains only in-frame clones and omits some. The table has approximately 230,000 clones, approximately 80% seen once. Input material: PBMCs or T cells enriched from blood (not recorded which). The receptors derive from a man aged 35 to 55 who had recovered from COVID-19.

A word on this clone: The same CDR3 arises from other DNA sequences in this sample as well. The chain couples TRBV29-1 to TRBJ1-1, with a possible D match to TRBD1 (5 bases). V lost 6 bases, J lost 3 bases, and 11 bases lay in between. Germline V gene data show CDR1 as SQVTM and CDR2 as ANQGSEA. The CDR3 extends over 12 amino acids. Written as DNA, the CDR3 is TGCAGCGTGGGGGGTCTGGACACTGAAGCTTTCTTT. Translated, it gives CSVGGLDTEAFF.

The chain is built from TRBV10-3 and TRBJ2-7; 10 bases align to TRBD1. The germline V gene has CDR1 ENHRY and CDR2 SYGVKD. The length of the CDR3 is 14 residues. Trimming at V came to 0 bases and at J to 7 bases, leaving 3 bases not matched to a gene. The CDR3 loop reads CAISESWDRGEQYF. The CDR3 nucleotides are TGTGCCATCAGTGAGTCTTGGGACAGGGGTGAGCAGTACTTC.

The chain couples TRBV11-2 to TRBJ1-3; TRBD1 matches 12 bases. Germline loops: CDR1 SGHAT, CDR2 FQNNGV. This CDR3 has 17 amino acids. V shed 1 base and J 4 bases; nucleotides not matched to a gene: 5. The CDR3 spells CASSLARDRGQGNTIYF. In DNA form, the CDR3 reads TGTGCCAGCAGCTTAGCCCGGGACAGGGGGCAAGGAAACACCATATATTTT.

This clone was observed a few times. The CDR3 DNA sequence: TGTGCCAGCAGTGAACAATGGAGAGCTTTCTTT. Translated: CASSEQWRAFF. This chain uses TRBV6-1 with TRBJ1-1, with D uncertain. The germline V gene encodes CDR1 MNHNS and CDR2 SASEGT. The CDR3 contains 11 residues. Trimming removed 2 bases from V and 10 bases from J, with 8 bases in between.

The chain joins TRBV9 to TRBJ2-2; TRBD2 might be the D (6 bases). V lost 4 bases and J lost 5, with 12 bases in between. The CDR3 extends over 14 amino acids. The germline gives CDR1 SGDLS, CDR2 YYNGEE. This CDR3 is CASSLGLQTGELFF. The DNA for the CDR3 is TGTGCCAGCAGCCTGGGACTCCAAACCGGGGAGCTGTTTTTT.

This clone was recorded at least ten times. V usage is TRBV6-5 and J usage is TRBJ1-2; D perhaps matches TRBD1 (5 bases). Germline V gives CDR1 MNHEY, CDR2 SVGAGI. Trimming stripped 6 bases from V and 1 base from J, with 15 bases between. The CDR3 totals 15 residues. CDR3: CASRLSGLGNYGYTF. CDR3 bases: TGTGCCAGCAGACTCTCAGGGTTGGGTAACTATGGCTACACCTTC.

The V and J genes are TRBV5-6 and TRBJ1-1; 8 nucleotides align to TRBD1. The CDR3 loop spans 16 amino acids. J was trimmed by 11 bases and V by 1 base; bases with no gene match: 16. Germline V gene lookup returns CDR1 SGHDT and CDR2 YYEEEE. The CDR3 region is CASSLFGLDREGSAFF. The CDR3 DNA follows: TGTGCCAGCAGCTTGTTTGGCCTGGACAGGGAGGGTTCGGCTTTCTTT. Drawing the rest from reference TRBV5-6 and TRBJ1-1, the complete variable domain is DAGVTQSPTHLIKTRGQQVTLRCSPKSGHDTVSWYQQALGQGPQFIFQYYEEEERQRGNFPDRFSGHQFPNYSSELNVNALLLGDSALYLCASSLFGLDREGSAFFGQGTRLTVV.

This clone was recorded only once. The rearrangement joins TRBV11-1 to TRBJ1-1; D remains unclear. The CDR3 covers 15 residues. Germline CDR1 SGHAT, CDR2 FQDESV (reference sequence). The V end lost 5 bases, the J end lost 0 bases, and 13 bases lay between the germline ends. The CDR3 DNA follows: TGTGCCAGCAGCGAAGACAAGCCAATGAACACTGAAGCTTTCTTT. It is translated as CASSEDKPMNTEAFF.

This sequence joins TRBV7-3 and TRBJ2-3; TRBD2 matches at 9 bases. The CDR3 runs to 15 residues. J lost 5 bases, V lost 4 bases, and 7 bases had no gene match. Germline CDR1 reads SGHTA; CDR2 reads FQGTGA. The CDR3, as DNA: TGTGCCAGCAGCTACCGTAGCGGGGGCGGAGATACGCAGTATTTT. Translation gives CASSYRSGGGDTQYF.

This chain joins TRBV28 and TRBJ2-7; TRBD1 might be the D (5 bases). Germline V gene sequence: CDR1 MDHEN, CDR2 SYDVKM. Trimming removed 2 bases at V and 2 bases at J, with 16 bases between. The CDR3 is 16 amino acids. The CDR3 DNA is TGTGCCAGCAGTTTACAAGGGGCAGCCCTACCCTACGAGCAGTACTTC. It codes for CASSLQGAALPYEQYF.

The rearrangement links TRBV29-1 to TRBJ1-2; D unclear. Per germline, CDR1 SQVTM and CDR2 ANQGSEA. The CDR3 is 12 amino acids. The V gene lost 4 bases and the J gene lost 1 base, with 7 bases spanning the gap. CDR3 coding DNA: TGCAGCGTTGGAGGGAATAACTATGGCTACACCTTC. This gives the protein CSVGGNNYGYTF.

The chain couples TRBV7-2 to TRBJ2-5, with D perhaps matching TRBD2 (5 bases). Germline CDR1 is SGHTA and CDR2 is FQGNSA. This CDR3 has 14 residues. V dropped 3 bases and J dropped 3 bases, with 11 bases sitting between them. CDR3 nucleotide sequence: TGTGCCAGCAGCTTCAACCGGGGAAAAGAGACCCAGTACTTC. Translation gives CASSFNRGKETQYF.

This chain joins TRBV2 and TRBJ1-5, with TRBD1 identical over 7 bases. Germline V CDR1 and CDR2: SNHLY, FYNNEI. Trimming at V came to 5 bases and at J to 5 bases, leaving 6 bases not matched to a gene. This CDR3 has 14 residues. CDR3 bases: TGTGCCAGCAGTTTCGGACAGGAACATCAGCCCCAGCATTTT. It codes for CASSFGQEHQPQHF.

The chain employs TRBV5-1 and TRBJ1-1; D is undetermined. V was trimmed by 3 bases and J by 3 bases, leaving 9 bases between them. Per the germline V gene, CDR1 is SGHRS and CDR2 is YFSETQ. This CDR3 spans 13 amino acids. The CDR3 sequence is CASSSPPYTEAFF. CDR3 sequence (DNA): TGCGCCAGCAGCTCCCCCCCCTACACTGAAGCTTTCTTT.

The rearrangement links TRBV27 to TRBJ2-7; the match to TRBD1 covers 10 bases. The germline CDR1 and CDR2 sequences are MNHEY and SMNVEV (reference sequence). The length of the CDR3 is 15 residues. Trimming cost V 2 bases and J 2 bases; bases outside gene matches: 3. The CDR3 region has the DNA TGTGCCAGCAGTTTAGGGACAGGGGTTACCTACGAGCAGTACTTC. Its protein product is CASSLGTGVTYEQYF.

The chain joins TRBV7-3 to TRBJ2-1, with 7 positions matching TRBD2. Germline CDR1 reads SGHTA; CDR2 reads FQGTGA. V dropped 0 bases and J dropped 7; count of bases not matched to a gene: 9. This CDR3 has 16 amino acids. As DNA, the CDR3 is TGTGCCAGCAGCTTAACTTCGGCTAGCGGTGATAATGAGCAGTTCTTC. Translated: CASSLTSASGDNEQFF.

J is TRBJ2-1 and V is TRBV5-1; TRBD2 matches at 15 bases. This CDR3 is built from 15 residues. Germline assignment: CDR1 SGHRS and CDR2 YFSETQ. V dropped 3 bases and J dropped 6; count of bases not matched to a gene: 1. CDR3 residues: CASSWTSGRGNEQFF. The CDR3 DNA reads as TGCGCCAGCAGCTGGACTAGCGGGAGGGGCAATGAGCAGTTCTTC.

This clone showed up just once. J is TRBJ1-2 and V is TRBV7-9, with a possible D match to TRBD1 (5 bases). Trimming took off 2 bases at V and 4 bases at J, with 14 bases between the two ends. Germline V gene sequence: CDR1 SEHNR, CDR2 FQNEAQ (reference sequence). The CDR3 contains 15 residues. The CDR3 spells CASSLNQGSPYGYTF. The CDR3 region has the DNA TGTGCCAGCAGCTTAAATCAGGGCTCTCCCTATGGCTACACCTTC. Full variable domain (outside the CDR3, taken from reference TRBV7-9 and TRBJ1-2): DTGVSQNPRHKITKRGQNVTFRCDPISEHNRLYWYRQTLGQGPEFLTYFQNEAQLEKSRLLSDRFSAERPKGSFSTLEIQRTEQGDSAMYLCASSLNQGSPYGYTFGSGTRLTVV.

This clone was counted only a few times. The chain uses TRBV4-1 and TRBJ1-2; D may be TRBD1 (5 bases). CDR3 length: 14 residues. Germline CDR1 MGHRA, CDR2 YSYEKL. With 3 bases removed from V and 8 bases from J, the gap between germline ends came to 16 bases. The CDR3 DNA is TGCGCCAGCAGCCACGCAGGAGGGGTCGGCGGCTACACCTTC. This gives the protein CASSHAGGVGGYTF.

The chain combines TRBV11-2 with TRBJ2-5; D is possibly TRBD2 (5 bases). The length of the CDR3 is 15 residues. The V gene's germline CDR1 is SGHAT and CDR2 FQNNGV. Trimming pared 3 bases from V and 4 bases from J, leaving 15 bases between. CDR3 loop: CASSLGGRSGETQYF. CDR3 DNA sequence: TGTGCCAGCAGCTTGGGCGGGCGGTCCGGAGAGACCCAGTACTTC.

The CDR3 DNA follows: TGTGCCAGCATTGCAGGTTTGGGGAGCTACGAGCAGTACTTC. Translating it yields CASIAGLGSYEQYF. V is TRBV28 and J is TRBJ2-7, with a weak D call TRBD2 (5 bases). The CDR3 has 14 amino acids. The V gene's germline CDR1 is MDHEN and CDR2 SYDVKM. V was cut by 7 bases and J by 3 bases, with 16 bases left in between.

The chain employs TRBV9 and TRBJ1-4; possible D gene TRBD1, 5 bases. The CDR3 contains 13 residues. The ends were cut back, 0 bases at V and 11 bases at J, with 11 bases in the middle. CDR1 and CDR2 from the germline V gene are SGDLS and YYNGEE. As DNA, the CDR3 is TGTGCCAGCAGCGTAGGATCCCGGGGGAAACTGTTTTTT. This translates into CASSVGSRGKLFF.

The rearrangement joins TRBV30 to TRBJ2-4; 7 bases match TRBD1. The V gene end was trimmed by 1 base and the J gene end by 0 bases; junction bases not matched to a gene: 3. The germline CDR1 and CDR2 sequences are GTSNPN and SVGIG (reference sequence). CDR3 length equals 15 residues. The CDR3 region has the DNA TGTGCCTGGAGTGAAACAGGGGTAGCCAAAAACATTCAGTACTTC. This gives the protein CAWSETGVAKNIQYF.